Listed below are T cell receptor beta chains from one sample, sequenced in a study of T cell responses to AZD1222 COVID-19 vaccine. Some clones are missing from TCRdb's copy, which holds only in-frame ones; the method was immunoSEQ multiplex PCR. The table lists under 50,000 clones, roughly 75% of them singletons. The sequencing used peripheral blood, collected 28 days after the second dose of the MenACWY control vaccine. The receptors stem from an adult who received the MenACWY meningococcal vaccine as a control. Each CDR3 is given with its conserved first and last residue. D genes are given only for firm matches. Rows give clone size only sometimes, using once, few, many, or a class for an expanded clone.

V: TRBV7-9; size: NA; D: NA; J: TRBJ1-2; length: 13; CDR3: CASSPVGVDGYTF; DNA: TGTGCCAGCAGCCCCGTTGGGGTAGACGGCTACACCTTC
V: TRBV4-2; size: NA; D: TRBD2; J: TRBJ2-2; length: 19; CDR3: CASSHNPGLAGFLPGELFF; DNA: TGTGCCAGCAGCCATAACCCGGGACTAGCGGGGTTTCTCCCCGGGGAGCTGTTTTTT
V: TRBV20-1; size: medium-sized; D: NA; J: TRBJ2-1; length: 14; CDR3: CSASGPRHYNEQFF; DNA: TGCAGTGCTAGTGGCCCTCGACACTACAATGAGCAGTTCTTC
V: TRBV19; size: NA; D: TRBD1; J: TRBJ2-3; length: 14; CDR3: CASSRDSATYTQYF; DNA: TGTGCCAGTAGTCGGGACAGCGCCACTTATACGCAGTATTTT
V: TRBV6-5; size: NA; D: NA; J: TRBJ1-3; length: 12; CDR3: CASNLSGNTIYF; DNA: TGTGCCAGCAACTTAAGTGGAAACACCATATATTTT
V: TRBV6-1; size: few; D: TRBD1; J: TRBJ1-5; length: 16; CDR3: CASSEALTGGIQPQHF; DNA: TGTGCCAGCAGTGAAGCTTTGACAGGGGGGATTCAGCCCCAGCATTTT
V: TRBV25-1; size: NA; D: NA; J: TRBJ1-4; length: 15; CDR3: CASTPRGGANEKLFF; DNA: TGTGCCAGCACCCCCCGGGGGGGAGCTAATGAAAAACTGTTTTTT
V: TRBV9; size: NA; D: TRBD1; J: TRBJ2-5; length: 14; CDR3: CASSAGQSQETQYF; DNA: TGTGCCAGCAGCGCGGGACAGAGCCAAGAGACCCAGTACTTC
V: TRBV6-2/TRBV6-3; size: NA; D: NA; J: TRBJ1-2; length: 15; CDR3: CASSYGGYRLGGYTF; DNA: TGTGCCAGCAGTTACGGAGGGTACCGGCTCGGTGGCTACACCTTC
V: TRBV7-2; size: NA; D: NA; J: TRBJ1-2; length: 16; CDR3: CASSLGGSGTGYGYTF; DNA: TGTGCCAGCAGCTTAGGAGGAAGCGGAACGGGCTATGGCTACACCTTC
V: TRBV5-8; size: NA; D: NA; J: TRBJ2-1; length: 13; CDR3: CASSWDPRNEQFF; DNA: TGTGCCAGCAGCTGGGACCCACGGAATGAGCAGTTCTTC
V: TRBV4-1; size: once; D: NA; J: TRBJ1-1; length: 14; CDR3: CASSPGDMNTEAFF; DNA: TGCGCCAGCAGCCCAGGGGACATGAACACTGAAGCTTTCTTT
V: TRBV3-1/TRBV3-2; size: NA; D: NA; J: TRBJ2-1; length: 11; CDR3: CASSQGDEQFF; DNA: TGTGCCAGCAGCCAAGGTGACGAGCAGTTCTTC
V: TRBV5-6; size: NA; D: NA; J: TRBJ2-7; length: 11; CDR3: CASSLRDEQYF; DNA: TGTGCCAGCAGCTTGCGTGACGAGCAGTACTTC
V: TRBV24-1; size: NA; D: TRBD1; J: TRBJ1-2; length: 14; CDR3: CATSDPGQVYGYTF; DNA: TGTGCCACCAGTGATCCGGGACAGGTTTATGGCTACACCTTC
V: TRBV2; size: NA; D: NA; J: TRBJ1-5; length: 12; CDR3: CASSDGDQPQHF; DNA: TGTGCCAGCAGTGACGGGGATCAGCCCCAGCATTTT
V: TRBV3-1/TRBV3-2; size: NA; D: NA; J: TRBJ1-2; length: 14; CDR3: CASSYRSYNYGYTF; DNA: TGTGCCAGCAGCTATAGAAGCTATAACTATGGCTACACCTTC
V: TRBV2; size: NA; D: TRBD1; J: TRBJ1-5; length: 15; CDR3: CASSAAGGSRQPQHF; DNA: TGTGCCAGCAGTGCGGCAGGGGGCTCAAGACAGCCCCAGCATTTT
V: TRBV18; size: NA; D: NA; J: TRBJ1-4; length: 13; CDR3: CASSPGLNEKLFF; DNA: TGTGCCAGCTCACCGGGTCTTAATGAAAAACTGTTTTTT
V: TRBV10-3; size: NA; D: TRBD2; J: TRBJ2-3; length: 14; CDR3: CAASTSGDTDTQYF; DNA: TGTGCCGCCAGTACTAGCGGGGACACAGATACGCAGTATTTT
V: TRBV7-9; size: NA; D: NA; J: TRBJ1-2; length: 14; CDR3: CASSLARGIEGYTF; DNA: TGTGCCAGCAGCTTAGCGAGGGGGATAGAAGGCTACACCTTC
V: TRBV14; size: NA; D: NA; J: TRBJ1-1; length: 13; CDR3: CASSQALNTEAFF; DNA: TGTGCCAGCAGCCAGGCCCTGAACACTGAAGCTTTCTTT
V: TRBV6-4; size: NA; D: TRBD1; J: TRBJ1-1; length: 15; CDR3: CASSVNRGVNTEAFF; DNA: TGTGCCAGCAGTGTAAACAGGGGGGTTAACACTGAAGCTTTCTTT
V: TRBV7-9; size: NA; D: NA; J: TRBJ2-2; length: 14; CDR3: CASSFKRNTGELFF; DNA: TGTGCCAGCAGCTTTAAGCGGAACACCGGGGAGCTGTTTTTT
V: TRBV7-9; size: NA; D: TRBD2; J: TRBJ2-7; length: 18; CDR3: CASSSARLSLSGGNEQYF; DNA: TGTGCCAGCAGCTCAGCCCGATTGTCTTTAAGCGGGGGAAACGAGCAGTACTTC
V: TRBV4-1; size: NA; D: NA; J: TRBJ1-1; length: 18; CDR3: CASSQGVWAARGNTEAFF; DNA: TGCGCCAGCAGCCAAGGTGTATGGGCCGCTCGCGGGAACACTGAAGCTTTCTTT
V: TRBV2; size: NA; D: TRBD2; J: TRBJ2-3; length: 12; CDR3: CAVGRETDTQYF; DNA: TGTGCCGTGGGGAGGGAAACAGATACGCAGTATTTT
V: TRBV9; size: NA; D: NA; J: TRBJ2-5; length: 13; CDR3: CASSVGQQETQYF; DNA: TGTGCCAGCAGCGTAGGACAACAAGAGACCCAGTACTTC
V: TRBV6-5; size: NA; D: NA; J: TRBJ2-3; length: 14; CDR3: CASTPVGVTDTQYF; DNA: TGTGCCAGCACCCCGGTGGGCGTCACAGATACGCAGTATTTT
V: TRBV14; size: NA; D: NA; J: TRBJ2-3; length: 19; CDR3: CASSQIPFTTGISTDTQYF; DNA: TGTGCCAGCAGCCAGATTCCCTTTACTACAGGGATAAGCACAGATACGCAGTATTTT
V: TRBV5-1; size: NA; D: TRBD2; J: TRBJ2-1; length: 15; CDR3: CASTSAGTRSNEQFF; DNA: TGCGCCAGCACCTCGGCCGGGACTAGAAGCAATGAGCAGTTCTTC
V: TRBV29-1; size: NA; D: TRBD1; J: TRBJ1-1; length: 14; CDR3: CSVDFRQGNTEAFF; DNA: TGCAGCGTTGACTTTAGACAGGGGAACACTGAAGCTTTCTTT
V: TRBV11-2; size: NA; D: NA; J: TRBJ2-7; length: 14; CDR3: CASSLENLFYEQYF; DNA: TGTGCCAGCAGCTTAGAAAACCTTTTCTACGAGCAGTACTTC
V: TRBV19; size: NA; D: NA; J: TRBJ1-3; length: 14; CDR3: CASSMGSTGNTIYF; DNA: TGTGCCAGTAGTATGGGGTCCACTGGAAACACCATATATTTT
V: TRBV3-1/TRBV3-2; size: NA; D: NA; J: TRBJ2-7; length: 14; CDR3: CASSQRGRIYEQYF; DNA: TGTGCCAGCAGCCAGCGGGGACGGATCTACGAGCAGTACTTC
V: TRBV30; size: few; D: NA; J: TRBJ2-1; length: 14; CDR3: CAWKGQGTYNEQFF; DNA: TGTGCCTGGAAGGGACAAGGGACCTACAATGAGCAGTTCTTC
V: TRBV13; size: few; D: NA; J: TRBJ1-5; length: 14; CDR3: CASSFGGSHQPQHF; DNA: TGTGCCAGCAGCTTTGGTGGCAGTCATCAGCCCCAGCATTTT
V: TRBV7-2; size: NA; D: TRBD2; J: TRBJ2-7; length: 16; CDR3: CASSYGLAKTSYEQYF; DNA: TGTGCCAGCAGCTATGGACTAGCGAAAACCTCCTACGAGCAGTACTTC
V: TRBV7-9; size: NA; D: NA; J: TRBJ1-2; length: 15; CDR3: CASSWPDRANYGYTF; DNA: TGTGCCAGCAGCTGGCCGGACAGAGCTAACTATGGCTACACCTTC
V: TRBV5-5; size: NA; D: NA; J: TRBJ2-7; length: 15; CDR3: CASSPQVVTPYEQYF; DNA: TGTGCCAGCAGCCCGCAAGTGGTCACCCCCTACGAGCAGTACTTC
V: TRBV9; size: NA; D: TRBD1; J: TRBJ1-6; length: 16; CDR3: CASSVAETGLDSPLHF; DNA: TGTGCCAGCAGCGTAGCCGAGACAGGGTTGGATTCACCCCTCCACTTT
V: TRBV28; size: NA; D: NA; J: TRBJ1-1; length: 15; CDR3: CASRSGPLLGAEAFF; DNA: TGTGCCAGCAGGTCGGGACCACTCCTTGGGGCTGAAGCTTTCTTT
V: TRBV30; size: NA; D: NA; J: TRBJ2-3; length: 15; CDR3: CAWSVRADNTDTQYF; DNA: TGTGCCTGGAGTGTTCGGGCTGACAACACAGATACGCAGTATTTT